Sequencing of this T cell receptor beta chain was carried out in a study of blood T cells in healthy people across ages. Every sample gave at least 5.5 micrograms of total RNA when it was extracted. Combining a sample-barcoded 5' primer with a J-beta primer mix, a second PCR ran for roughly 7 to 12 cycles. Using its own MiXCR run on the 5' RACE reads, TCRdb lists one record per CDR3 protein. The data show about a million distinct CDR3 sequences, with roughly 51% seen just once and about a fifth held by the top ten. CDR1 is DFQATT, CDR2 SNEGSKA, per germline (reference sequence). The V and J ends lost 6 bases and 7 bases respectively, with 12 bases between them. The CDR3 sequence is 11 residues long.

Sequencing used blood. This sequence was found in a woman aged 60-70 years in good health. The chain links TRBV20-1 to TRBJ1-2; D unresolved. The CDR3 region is CSARAGSGYTF. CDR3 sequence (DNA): TGCAGTGCGCGGGCCGGTAGTGGCTACACCTTC.